This T cell receptor beta chain was captured in a study of CD8+ T cells in alopecia areata. Findings of the study overall: As there was one nonresponder, how baseline CD8+ expansion relates to response remains uncertain. Scalp clonality and expanded CD8+ clones among the top 100 fell significantly with tofacitinib. While tofacitinib was given, many expanded lesional clones persisted in scalp and blood.

Sample treatment: oral pan-JAK inhibitor, 5-10 mg twice daily. Reverse transcription of extracted RNA yielded cDNA, which provided the sequencing template. This table comes from immunoSEQ multiplex PCR, and its TCRdb copy is limited to in-frame clones, with some not included. The sample carries over 250,000 clones, about three fifths recorded once. Comment on this clone: Its antigen is undetermined.

This CDR3 comprises 15 residues. The V gene's germline CDR1 is SGHTA and CDR2 FQGNSA. Between the trimmed V and J ends, which lost 1 base and 4 bases, there was a span of 13 bases. Material: CD4+ T cells sorted from blood, obtained at roughly week 52, from a patient treated with tofacitinib. This clonotype was obtained from a human donor with alopecia areata. This chain links TRBV7-2 with TRBJ1-2; D may be TRBD1 (5 bases). CDR3 sequence (DNA): TGTGCCAGCAGCTTAGTTGCATGGCAGGGCTATGGCTACACCTTC. This translates into CASSLVAWQGYGYTF.